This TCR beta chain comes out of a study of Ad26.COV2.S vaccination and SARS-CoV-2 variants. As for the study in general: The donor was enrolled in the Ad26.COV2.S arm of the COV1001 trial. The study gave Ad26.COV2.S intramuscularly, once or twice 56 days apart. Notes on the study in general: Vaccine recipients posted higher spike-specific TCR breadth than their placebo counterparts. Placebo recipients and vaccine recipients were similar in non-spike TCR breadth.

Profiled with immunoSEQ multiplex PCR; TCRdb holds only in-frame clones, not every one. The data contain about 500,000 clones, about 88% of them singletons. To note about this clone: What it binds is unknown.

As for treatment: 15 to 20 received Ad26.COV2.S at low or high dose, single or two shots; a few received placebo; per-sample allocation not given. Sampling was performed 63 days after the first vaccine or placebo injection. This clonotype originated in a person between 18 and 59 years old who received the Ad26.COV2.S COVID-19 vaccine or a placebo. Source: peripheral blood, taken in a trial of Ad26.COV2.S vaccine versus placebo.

The CDR3 spells CASSPRRGEAREKLFF. DNA for the CDR3: TGTGCCAGCTCCCCTAGAAGAGGGGAGGCGCGGGAAAAACTGTTTTTT. This rearrangement joins TRBV18 to TRBJ1-4; a possible D gene is TRBD1 (5 bases). This CDR3 spans 16 amino acids. CDR1 is KGHSH and CDR2 is LQKENI in the germline V gene. Trimming pared 6 bases from V and 8 bases from J, leaving 22 bases between.